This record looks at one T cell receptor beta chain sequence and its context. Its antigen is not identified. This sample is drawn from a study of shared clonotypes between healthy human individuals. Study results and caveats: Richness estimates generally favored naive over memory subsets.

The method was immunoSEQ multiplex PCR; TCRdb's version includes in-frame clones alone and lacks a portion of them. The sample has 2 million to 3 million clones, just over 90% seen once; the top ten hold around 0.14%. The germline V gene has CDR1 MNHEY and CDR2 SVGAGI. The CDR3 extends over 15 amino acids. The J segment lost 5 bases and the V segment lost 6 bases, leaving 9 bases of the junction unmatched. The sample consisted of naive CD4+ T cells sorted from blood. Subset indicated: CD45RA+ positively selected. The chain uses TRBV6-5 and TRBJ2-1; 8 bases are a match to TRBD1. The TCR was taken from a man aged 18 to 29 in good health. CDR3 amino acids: CASRRDRLTDNEQFF. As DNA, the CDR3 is TGTGCCAGCAGGCGGGACAGGTTGACGGACAATGAGCAGTTCTTC.